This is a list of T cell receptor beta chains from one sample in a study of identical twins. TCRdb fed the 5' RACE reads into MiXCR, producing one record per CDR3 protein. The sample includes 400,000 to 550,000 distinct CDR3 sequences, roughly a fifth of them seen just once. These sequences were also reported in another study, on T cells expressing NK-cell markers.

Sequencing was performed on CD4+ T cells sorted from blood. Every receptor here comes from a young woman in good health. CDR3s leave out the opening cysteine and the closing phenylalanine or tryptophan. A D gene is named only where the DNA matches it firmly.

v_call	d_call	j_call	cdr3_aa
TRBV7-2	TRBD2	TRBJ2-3	ASSLGPSGSSDTQY
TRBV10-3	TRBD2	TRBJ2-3	AISGPSGSRTDTQY
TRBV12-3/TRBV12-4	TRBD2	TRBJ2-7	ASRVSGGPYEQY
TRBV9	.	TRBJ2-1	ASSVSGAGNNEQF
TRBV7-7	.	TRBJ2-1	ASSLGGRLDNEQF
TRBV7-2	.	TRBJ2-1	ASSQPIRYNEQF
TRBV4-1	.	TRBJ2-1	ASSQANSRDQF
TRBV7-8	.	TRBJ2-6	ASSPRNVGATGANVLT
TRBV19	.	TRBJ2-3	ASSIQGSTDTQY
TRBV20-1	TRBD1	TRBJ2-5	SAVGTGGETQY
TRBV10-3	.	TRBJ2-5	AIKGGARETQY
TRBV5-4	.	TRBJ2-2	AWSGEPLEDTGELF
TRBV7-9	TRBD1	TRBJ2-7	ASSLLTGTVEQY
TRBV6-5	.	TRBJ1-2	ASIKKGSYT
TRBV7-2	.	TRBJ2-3	ASSLAALTDTQY
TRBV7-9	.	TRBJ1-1	ASTRNMNTEAF
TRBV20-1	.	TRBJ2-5	SARAPDQETQY
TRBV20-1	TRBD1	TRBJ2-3	SAINRGAPLDTQY
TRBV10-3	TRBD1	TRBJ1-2	AISGQETNYGYT
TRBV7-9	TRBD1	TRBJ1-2	ASSFMGQGAGYT
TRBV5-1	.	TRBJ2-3	ASMALGALRTDTQY
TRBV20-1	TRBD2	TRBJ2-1	SARSSEAGVYNEQF
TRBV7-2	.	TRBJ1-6	ASSSRTEYNSPLH
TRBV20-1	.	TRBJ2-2	SVSRRTGELF
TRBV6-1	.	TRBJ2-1	ASSARVNNEQF
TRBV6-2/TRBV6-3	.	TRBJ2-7	ASSYDAYSYEQY
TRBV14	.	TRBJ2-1	ASSPFLGRVVGPYNEQF
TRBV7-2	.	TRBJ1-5	ASSNHNQPQH